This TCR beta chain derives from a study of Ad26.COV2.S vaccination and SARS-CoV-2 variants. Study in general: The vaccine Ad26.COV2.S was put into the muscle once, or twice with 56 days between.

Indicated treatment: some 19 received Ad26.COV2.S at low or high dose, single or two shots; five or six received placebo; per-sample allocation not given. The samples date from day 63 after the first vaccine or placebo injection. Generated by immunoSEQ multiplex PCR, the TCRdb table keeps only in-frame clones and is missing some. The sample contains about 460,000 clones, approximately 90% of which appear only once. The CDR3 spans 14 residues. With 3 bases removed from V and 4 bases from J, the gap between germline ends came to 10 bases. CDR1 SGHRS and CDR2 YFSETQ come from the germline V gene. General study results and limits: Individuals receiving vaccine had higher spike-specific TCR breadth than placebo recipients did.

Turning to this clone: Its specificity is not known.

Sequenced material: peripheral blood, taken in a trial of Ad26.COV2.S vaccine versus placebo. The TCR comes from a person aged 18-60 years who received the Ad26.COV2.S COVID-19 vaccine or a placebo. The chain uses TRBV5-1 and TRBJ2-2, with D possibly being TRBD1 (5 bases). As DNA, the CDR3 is TGCGCCAGCAGCTGGGAAGGGGCCACCGGGGAGCTGTTTTTT. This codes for CASSWEGATGELFF.